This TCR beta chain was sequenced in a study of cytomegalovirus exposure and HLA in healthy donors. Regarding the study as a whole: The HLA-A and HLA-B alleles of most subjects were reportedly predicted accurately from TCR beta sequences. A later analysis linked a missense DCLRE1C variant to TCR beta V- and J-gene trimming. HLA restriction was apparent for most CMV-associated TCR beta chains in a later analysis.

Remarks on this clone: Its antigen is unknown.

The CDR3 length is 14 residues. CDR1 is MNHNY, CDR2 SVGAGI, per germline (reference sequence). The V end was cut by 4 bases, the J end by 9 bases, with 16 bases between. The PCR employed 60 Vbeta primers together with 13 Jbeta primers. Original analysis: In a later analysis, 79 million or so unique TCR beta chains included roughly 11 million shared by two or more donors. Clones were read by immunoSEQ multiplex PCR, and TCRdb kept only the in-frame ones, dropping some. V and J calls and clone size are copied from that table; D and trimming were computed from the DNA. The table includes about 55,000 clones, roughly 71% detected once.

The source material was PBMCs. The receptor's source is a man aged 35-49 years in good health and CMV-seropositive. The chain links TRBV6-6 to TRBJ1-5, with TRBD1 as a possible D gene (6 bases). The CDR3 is CASSSTGNDRPQHF. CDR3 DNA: TGTGCCAGCAGTTCTACAGGGAATGACCGGCCCCAGCATTTT.